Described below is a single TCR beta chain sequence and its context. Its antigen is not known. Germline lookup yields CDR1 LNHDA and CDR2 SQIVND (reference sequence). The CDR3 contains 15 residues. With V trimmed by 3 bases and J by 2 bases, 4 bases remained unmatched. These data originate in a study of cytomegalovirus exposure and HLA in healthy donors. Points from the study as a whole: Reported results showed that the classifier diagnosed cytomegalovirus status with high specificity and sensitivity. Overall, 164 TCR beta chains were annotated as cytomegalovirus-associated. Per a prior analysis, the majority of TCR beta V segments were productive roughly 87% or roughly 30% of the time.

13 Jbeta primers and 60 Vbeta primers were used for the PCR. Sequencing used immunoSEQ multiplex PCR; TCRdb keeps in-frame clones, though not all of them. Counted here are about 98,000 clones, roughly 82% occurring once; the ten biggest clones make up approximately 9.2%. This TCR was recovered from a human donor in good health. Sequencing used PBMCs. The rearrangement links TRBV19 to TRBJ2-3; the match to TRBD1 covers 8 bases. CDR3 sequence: CASSIGTGYTDTQYF. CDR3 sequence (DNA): TGTGCCAGTAGTATCGGGACAGGTTACACAGATACGCAGTATTTT.